This T cell receptor (beta chain) was recorded in a study of cytomegalovirus exposure and HLA in healthy donors. The study's findings and limits: The study designated 150 or so TCR beta chains cytomegalovirus-associated. It was reportedly the case that the classifier diagnosed cytomegalovirus status with high specificity and sensitivity.

60 Vbeta and 13 Jbeta primers were used in PCR. The method was immunoSEQ multiplex PCR; TCRdb's version includes in-frame clones alone and lacks a portion of them. The sample has roughly 100,000 clones; about 80% are singletons. Trimming shortened V by 4 bases and J by 0 bases, and 5 bases separated the two germline ends. The CDR3 consists of 13 residues. CDR1 is KGHSH, CDR2 LQKENI, per germline. As for this clone: Its antigen is not known.

The TCR sequence derives from a man between 35 and 55 years old in good health and CMV-seropositive. The gene calls are TRBV18 and TRBJ2-3; D ambiguous. Input material: PBMCs. Here the CDR3 reads CASSRESTDTQYF. Written as DNA, the CDR3 is TGTGCCAGCTCACGAGAGAGCACAGATACGCAGTATTTT.